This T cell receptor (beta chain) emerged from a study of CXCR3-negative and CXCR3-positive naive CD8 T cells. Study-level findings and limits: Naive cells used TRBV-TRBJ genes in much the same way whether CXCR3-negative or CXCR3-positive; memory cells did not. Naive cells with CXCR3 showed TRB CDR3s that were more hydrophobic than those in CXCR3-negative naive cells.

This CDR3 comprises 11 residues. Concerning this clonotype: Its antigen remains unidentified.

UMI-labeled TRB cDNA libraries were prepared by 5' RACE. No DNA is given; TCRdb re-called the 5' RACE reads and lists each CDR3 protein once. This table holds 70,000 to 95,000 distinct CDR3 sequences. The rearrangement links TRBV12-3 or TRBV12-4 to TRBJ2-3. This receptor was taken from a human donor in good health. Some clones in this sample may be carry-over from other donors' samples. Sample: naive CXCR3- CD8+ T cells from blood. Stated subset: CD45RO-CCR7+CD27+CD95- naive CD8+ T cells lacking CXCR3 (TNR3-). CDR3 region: CASLFTDTQYF.